A selection of T cell receptor beta chains follows, all from one sample in a study of post-analysis software for immune sequencing data. TCRdb re-called the PCR reads with MiXCR, one entry per CDR3 protein. The sample lists around 710,000 distinct CDR3 sequences, just over 45% seen once, with 4.9% in the top ten. Sequencing used blood. The receptors derive from a girl under 18 with multiple sclerosis. Each CDR3 is given with its conserved first and last residue. D genes are given only for firm matches. Clone sizes are given selectively: once, few, many, or a class where the clone is expanded.

-	TRBV27	-	TRBJ2-3	TGTGCCAGCAGTTTATCCCCTAGGGCGGTAGGAGATACGCAGTATTTT	CASSLSPRAVGDTQYF
-	TRBV29-1	-	TRBJ1-2	TGCAGCGTTCCACACCCTCGGAGCCCTGGCTACACCTTC	CSVPHPRSPGYTF
few	TRBV12-3/TRBV12-4	-	TRBJ2-7	TGTGCCAGCAGTCCGCAGACCTCCTACGAGCAGTACTTC	CASSPQTSYEQYF
few	TRBV24-1	-	TRBJ2-6	TGTGCCACCAGTCTAGGGGGAACCGGGGCCAACGTCCTGACTTTC	CATSLGGTGANVLTF
many	TRBV12-3/TRBV12-4	TRBD1	TRBJ1-5	TGTGCCAGCAGAGCAGGGGGCGGGCCCCAGCATTTT	CASRAGGGPQHF
-	TRBV10-3	-	TRBJ1-2	TGTGTCACGCGGCAGGGAGACTATGGCTACACCTTC	CVTRQGDYGYTF
-	TRBV7-2	TRBD2	TRBJ2-3	TGTGCCAGCAGCTTAGATTCGGGGGGGGGCACAGATACGCAGTATTTT	CASSLDSGGGTDTQYF
-	TRBV7-2	-	TRBJ1-1	TGTGCCAGCAGCCTGCTAGAGTACACTGAAGCTTTCTTT	CASSLLEYTEAFF
few	TRBV6-2/TRBV6-3	-	TRBJ2-3	TGTGCCAGCAGTTATCGGCCCGGAGAAGATACGCAGTATTTT	CASSYRPGEDTQYF
-	TRBV7-2	-	TRBJ2-1	TGTGCCAGCAGCACCGGGACCAACTACTACAATGAGCAGTTCTTC	CASSTGTNYYNEQFF
few	TRBV14	-	TRBJ2-1	TGTGCCAGCAGCCAAGAATTGGGAGTCACGGAGCAGTTCTTC	CASSQELGVTEQFF
-	TRBV12-3/TRBV12-4	-	TRBJ2-7	TGTGCCAGCAGTTTAAGCGCGTTCTACGAGCAGTACTTC	CASSLSAFYEQYF
few	TRBV7-9	-	TRBJ2-1	TGTGCCAGCACCGTAGCTTTTGGGGTATCCGGGACCAGGTCCAGCGAGCAGTTCTTC	CASTVAFGVSGTRSSEQFF
few	TRBV4-3	TRBD1	TRBJ2-7	TGCGCCAGCAGCCAAGAGGATCGGGACAGCACCTACGAGCAGTACTTC	CASSQEDRDSTYEQYF
few	TRBV3-1	TRBD2	TRBJ2-1	TGTGCCAGCAGCCAAGTAGCGGGGACCTACAATGAGCAGTTCTTC	CASSQVAGTYNEQFF
-	TRBV6-6	TRBD2	TRBJ2-3	TGTGCCAGCAGGGCTAGCGGGAGGGCCCCTAGCACAGATACGCAGTATTTT	CASRASGRAPSTDTQYF
few	TRBV20-1	-	TRBJ2-1	TGCAGTGCTAGAGATCCGACTCCCAATGAGCAGTTCTTC	CSARDPTPNEQFF
-	TRBV20-1	TRBD2	TRBJ2-3	TGCAGTGCTAGAGATCTCCAGCGGGAGCTATCAGATACGCAGTATTTT	CSARDLQRELSDTQYF
few	TRBV6-6	-	TRBJ2-1	TGTGCCAGCAGTGGCGACCGCCCTGAGCAGTTCTTC	CASSGDRPEQFF
-	TRBV10-3	-	TRBJ1-4	TGTGCCATCAGTGATGGCAGCTTCGGAAAACTGTTTTTT	CAISDGSFGKLFF
-	TRBV7-9	TRBD1	TRBJ2-7	TGTGCCAGCAGCTTAGATTGGGGACAGGACTCCTACGAGCAGTACTTC	CASSLDWGQDSYEQYF
-	TRBV3-1	TRBD1	TRBJ2-1	TGTGCCAGCAGCCTAGTGGGGACAGGAAACAATGAGCAGTTCTTC	CASSLVGTGNNEQFF
-	TRBV7-2	-	TRBJ1-1	TGTGCCAGCAGTCTTAGCGGGGCGGGTGAAGCTTTCTTT	CASSLSGAGEAFF
-	TRBV12-3/TRBV12-4	-	TRBJ2-1	TGTGCCAGCAGTTTATCTAGCGTAAGCTCCTACAATGAGCAGTTCTTC	CASSLSSVSSYNEQFF
-	TRBV12-3/TRBV12-4	TRBD2	TRBJ2-1	TGTGCCAGCAAGCGCGGGAGTCACAATGAGCAGTTCTTC	CASKRGSHNEQFF
few	TRBV20-1	-	TRBJ2-1	TGCAGTGCTAGTCTGGGGGCGGGGCCGTACAATGAGCAGTTCTTC	CSASLGAGPYNEQFF
-	TRBV6-1	TRBD1	TRBJ2-7	TGTGCCAGCAGGGCTGCCGGGACAGCTACGGCGGGGCAGTACTTC	CASRAAGTATAGQYF
-	TRBV27	TRBD1	TRBJ2-7	TGTGCCAGCAGTTTGGGACAGGGGGCTCTCGAGCAGTACTTC	CASSLGQGALEQYF
-	TRBV4-1	-	TRBJ1-2	TGCGCCAGCAGCCAAGATGGTGGGGTATCCGGTGGCTACACCTTC	CASSQDGGVSGGYTF
once	TRBV20-1	TRBD2	TRBJ2-3	TGCAGTGCTAGAGAACTTAGCGGGAGGTTTTTGCCAGATACGCAGTATTTT	CSARELSGRFLPDTQYF
-	TRBV7-9	-	TRBJ1-2	TGTGCCAGCAGCTATCCGGGACACTTCTATGGCTACACCTTC	CASSYPGHFYGYTF
few	TRBV10-2	-	TRBJ1-4	TGCGCCAGCAGTTTTGGCAACAGGCAACTGTTTTTT	CASSFGNRQLFF
-	TRBV28	-	TRBJ2-4	TGTGCCAGCAGTTTCCCCCCAGAGGGAGTATACGAACAGTACTTC	CASSFPPEGVYEQYF
-	TRBV24-1	TRBD2	TRBJ2-5	TGTGCCACCAGTGATCCAGGACTAGCGGGATCCAAGACTCAAGAGACCCAGTACTTC	CATSDPGLAGSKTQETQYF
once	TRBV6-2/TRBV6-3	-	TRBJ2-1	TGTGCCAGCAGTTACGGGCAGCAAGCCTACAATGAGCAGTTCTTC	CASSYGQQAYNEQFF
-	TRBV14	-	TRBJ2-1	TGTGCCAGCAGCCAAGTGGAGGACGGGATGGGAAGTGAGCAGTTCTTC	CASSQVEDGMGSEQFF
-	TRBV6-5	-	TRBJ2-7	TGTGCCAGCAGTTACGACAGACCGGGCGAGCAGTACTTC	CASSYDRPGEQYF
few	TRBV7-6	-	TRBJ2-7	TGTGCCAGCAGCTTGAGGGTCGAGGGATACGAGCAGTACTTC	CASSLRVEGYEQYF
-	TRBV7-9	-	TRBJ2-7	TGTGCCAGCAGCTCCCACGGACAGTCGGGGCAGTACTTC	CASSSHGQSGQYF
-	TRBV7-7	TRBD1	TRBJ2-1	TGTGCTAGCAGCGTCGACAGGGTTAACTACAATGAGCAGTTCTTC	CASSVDRVNYNEQFF
few	TRBV7-2	TRBD2	TRBJ2-1	TGTGCCAGCAGACGGGAGCTTTCTAGCGGGAGTTCCTACAATGAGCAGTTCTTC	CASRRELSSGSSYNEQFF
few	TRBV28	TRBD1	TRBJ2-1	TGTGCCAGCAGTACGACGGGACAGGTGTACAATGAGCAGTTCTTC	CASSTTGQVYNEQFF
-	TRBV7-9	-	TRBJ2-5	TGTGCCAGCAGTTCCCTTAGCGTCGGGACCGTCCAGCAGTACTTC	CASSSLSVGTVQQYF
few	TRBV4-2	-	TRBJ2-1	TGTGCCAGCAGCCAAGATCCCGCTAGACTCCTCAATGAGCAGTTCTTC	CASSQDPARLLNEQFF
-	TRBV20-1	-	TRBJ2-2	TGCAGTGCTAGAGATAGTGGAGACCCTTCGAACACCGGGGAGCTGTTTTTT	CSARDSGDPSNTGELFF
many	TRBV6-4	TRBD1	TRBJ2-5	TGTGCCAGCAGCGAGGACAGGGGAGAGACCCAGTACTTC	CASSEDRGETQYF
-	TRBV13	-	TRBJ2-7	TGTGCCAGCAGCTTAGCTCCCTCTCGTACCAACGAGCAGTACTTC	CASSLAPSRTNEQYF
few	TRBV27	-	TRBJ2-5	TGTGCCAGCAGTACCGACCCCTACCAAGAGACCCAGTACTTC	CASSTDPYQETQYF
-	TRBV6-5	-	TRBJ2-1	TGTGCCAGCAGTTACGTCCAGGGACCCTACAATGAGCAGTTCTTC	CASSYVQGPYNEQFF
few	TRBV27	-	TRBJ2-7	TGTGCCAGCAGTGACAGGCCAAGCTCCTACGAGCAGTACTTC	CASSDRPSSYEQYF
few	TRBV4-2	-	TRBJ2-1	TGTGCCAGCAGCCAAGATGAGGACTACGACAATGAGCAGTTCTTC	CASSQDEDYDNEQFF
-	TRBV7-8	-	TRBJ2-2	TGTGCCAGCAGCCTCACGCCAGCAGGGATACCCGGGGAGCTGTTTTTT	CASSLTPAGIPGELFF
-	TRBV20-1	TRBD1	TRBJ2-5	TGCAGTGCTGGGACAGGGAAGCAAGAGACCCAGTACTTC	CSAGTGKQETQYF
once	TRBV6-6	TRBD1	TRBJ2-2	TGTGCCAGCAGCCCGGGACAGACGAACACCGGGGAGCTGTTTTTT	CASSPGQTNTGELFF
-	TRBV20-1	-	TRBJ2-1	TGCAGTGCCGACCCCGGAAAATACAATGAGCAGTTCTTC	CSADPGKYNEQFF
few	TRBV7-9	-	TRBJ2-6	TGTGCCAGCAGCTTAGCCCCTTCTGGGGCCAACGTCCTGACTTTC	CASSLAPSGANVLTF
-	TRBV12-3/TRBV12-4	-	TRBJ1-2	TGTGCCAGCAGCCCACCCCCGGGGCAGGGAAGGGATGGCTACACCTTC	CASSPPPGQGRDGYTF
-	TRBV7-2	-	TRBJ2-7	TGTGCCAGCAGGTCAGGGGACGAGCAGTACTTC	CASRSGDEQYF
-	TRBV6-2/TRBV6-3	-	TRBJ2-3	TGTGCCAGCAGTTACGGGGGACTAGATACGCAGTATTTT	CASSYGGLDTQYF